Listed below are T cell receptor beta chains from one sample, sequenced in a study of molecular identifiers for immune sequencing clone quantification. TCRdb used MiXCR to reprocess the PCR reads, holding one entry per CDR3 protein. Seen here are 45,000 to 60,000 distinct CDR3 sequences, roughly 36% observed once, and the top ten hold about 3.8%. The sample consisted of naive CD8+ T cells from blood, with Jurkat cell RNA spiked in. The source is a human donor in good health. Some libraries in this study had Jurkat cell RNA spiked in. Both conserved end residues are part of each CDR3. The D gene is left open where the match is weak. Only part of the rows carry a size: once, few, many, or a class if the clone is expanded.

d_gene: NA
abundance: few
v_gene: TRBV28
j_gene: TRBJ1-4
CDR3aa: CAGGATNEKLFF
CDR3nt: TGTGCCGGGGGGGCAACTAATGAAAAACTGTTTTTT

d_gene: NA
abundance: many
v_gene: TRBV6-2/TRBV6-3
j_gene: TRBJ2-3
CDR3aa: CASSGDTQYF
CDR3nt: TGTGCCAGCAGCGGGGATACGCAGTATTTT

d_gene: NA
abundance: NA
v_gene: TRBV19
j_gene: TRBJ2-3
CDR3aa: CASRGTRDTQYF
CDR3nt: TGTGCCAGTAGAGGAACTAGAGATACGCAGTATTTT

d_gene: TRBD1
abundance: NA
v_gene: TRBV9
j_gene: TRBJ2-1
CDR3aa: CASTAGGVDNEQFF
CDR3nt: TGTGCCAGCACCGCAGGGGGCGTCGACAATGAGCAGTTCTTC

d_gene: NA
abundance: NA
v_gene: TRBV28
j_gene: TRBJ1-5
CDR3aa: CASSLKGYNQPQHF
CDR3nt: TGTGCCAGCAGTTTGAAGGGTTACAATCAGCCCCAGCATTTT

d_gene: NA
abundance: NA
v_gene: TRBV12-3/TRBV12-4
j_gene: TRBJ2-7
CDR3aa: CASSLDRYEQYF
CDR3nt: TGTGCCAGCAGTTTAGACCGGTACGAGCAGTACTTC

d_gene: NA
abundance: NA
v_gene: TRBV20-1
j_gene: TRBJ2-3
CDR3aa: CSARDRAYSTDTQYF
CDR3nt: TGCAGTGCTAGAGACAGGGCCTACAGCACAGATACGCAGTATTTT

d_gene: NA
abundance: NA
v_gene: TRBV6-2/TRBV6-3
j_gene: TRBJ2-7
CDR3aa: CASSYGRERYEQYF
CDR3nt: TGTGCCAGCAGTTACGGTCGGGAACGATACGAGCAGTACTTC

d_gene: NA
abundance: many
v_gene: TRBV20-1
j_gene: TRBJ2-3
CDR3aa: CSAELEGTDTQYF
CDR3nt: TGCAGTGCTGAATTAGAGGGCACAGATACGCAGTATTTT

d_gene: TRBD2
abundance: NA
v_gene: TRBV28
j_gene: TRBJ2-3
CDR3aa: CASSLLDSLAGVAQYF
CDR3nt: TGTGCCAGCAGTTTGTTGGACAGCCTAGCGGGAGTCGCGCAGTATTTT

d_gene: NA
abundance: NA
v_gene: TRBV7-2
j_gene: TRBJ2-7
CDR3aa: CASSSLAGASQYF
CDR3nt: TGTGCCAGCAGCTCCTTAGCAGGCGCCTCCCAGTACTTC

d_gene: NA
abundance: many
v_gene: TRBV12-3/TRBV12-4
j_gene: TRBJ1-5
CDR3aa: CASSTTGLRQPQHF
CDR3nt: TGTGCCAGCAGCACAACAGGGTTGCGTCAGCCCCAGCATTTT

d_gene: TRBD1
abundance: NA
v_gene: TRBV6-2/TRBV6-3
j_gene: TRBJ1-1
CDR3aa: CATRGLFPEAFF
CDR3nt: TGTGCCACCAGGGGGCTTTTCCCTGAAGCTTTCTTT

d_gene: TRBD2
abundance: many
v_gene: TRBV5-1
j_gene: TRBJ2-7
CDR3aa: CASSPFGEGGNEQYF
CDR3nt: TGCGCCAGCAGCCCCTTCGGGGAGGGCGGAAACGAGCAGTACTTC

d_gene: NA
abundance: NA
v_gene: TRBV12-3/TRBV12-4
j_gene: TRBJ2-1
CDR3aa: CASNAGSEQFF
CDR3nt: TGTGCCAGCAATGCAGGGTCTGAGCAGTTCTTC

d_gene: NA
abundance: NA
v_gene: TRBV7-6
j_gene: TRBJ2-5
CDR3aa: CASSSPYHETQYF
CDR3nt: TGTGCCAGCAGCTCCCCGTATCATGAGACCCAGTACTTC

d_gene: TRBD1
abundance: NA
v_gene: TRBV7-9
j_gene: TRBJ2-2
CDR3aa: CASSSPGQGTGELFF
CDR3nt: TGTGCCAGCAGCTCACCGGGACAGGGAACCGGGGAGCTGTTTTTT

d_gene: NA
abundance: NA
v_gene: TRBV4-3
j_gene: TRBJ1-5
CDR3aa: CASSQEGSSNRPQHF
CDR3nt: TGCGCCAGCAGCCAAGAGGGGAGTAGCAATCGGCCCCAGCATTTT

d_gene: TRBD2
abundance: NA
v_gene: TRBV14
j_gene: TRBJ2-5
CDR3aa: CASSRFTSADETQNF
CDR3nt: TGTGCCAGCAGCAGATTTACTAGCGCCGATGAGACCCAGAACTTC

d_gene: NA
abundance: NA
v_gene: TRBV9
j_gene: TRBJ2-2
CDR3aa: CASSAPVRGVSAYTGELFF
CDR3nt: TGTGCCAGCAGCGCCCCGGTGAGAGGGGTCTCGGCTTACACCGGGGAGCTGTTTTTT

d_gene: TRBD1
abundance: few
v_gene: TRBV11-2
j_gene: TRBJ2-7
CDR3aa: CASSLGQGPAYEQYF
CDR3nt: TGTGCCAGCAGCTTAGGACAGGGACCCGCGTACGAGCAGTACTTC

d_gene: TRBD2
abundance: once
v_gene: TRBV7-6
j_gene: TRBJ2-3
CDR3aa: CASSSTLAGADTDTQYF
CDR3nt: TGTGCCAGCAGCTCGACTTTAGCGGGAGCGGACACAGATACGCAGTATTTT

d_gene: NA
abundance: few
v_gene: TRBV4-1
j_gene: TRBJ2-2
CDR3aa: CASSQDSSGELFF
CDR3nt: TGCGCCAGCAGCCAAGACAGCTCCGGGGAGCTGTTTTTT

d_gene: TRBD2
abundance: many
v_gene: TRBV5-1
j_gene: TRBJ2-7
CDR3aa: CASSLAGGPGYEQYF
CDR3nt: TGCGCCAGCAGCTTGGCGGGAGGGCCCGGCTACGAGCAGTACTTC

d_gene: TRBD1
abundance: NA
v_gene: TRBV4-3
j_gene: TRBJ2-1
CDR3aa: CASSQVTGTGPYNEQFF
CDR3nt: TGCGCCAGCAGCCAAGTGACCGGGACAGGGCCTTACAATGAGCAGTTCTTC

d_gene: NA
abundance: NA
v_gene: TRBV6-5
j_gene: TRBJ2-7
CDR3aa: CASSITERGVEQYF
CDR3nt: TGTGCCAGCAGCATAACGGAACGTGGGGTAGAGCAGTACTTC

d_gene: TRBD2
abundance: NA
v_gene: TRBV27
j_gene: TRBJ2-7
CDR3aa: CASSPLETSGYEQYF
CDR3nt: TGTGCCAGCAGTCCGTTGGAGACTAGCGGTTACGAGCAGTACTTC

d_gene: NA
abundance: few
v_gene: TRBV12-3/TRBV12-4
j_gene: TRBJ2-2
CDR3aa: CASSHSIVGTLNTGELFF
CDR3nt: TGTGCCAGCAGTCACTCTATCGTGGGGACCCTTAACACCGGGGAGCTGTTTTTT

d_gene: NA
abundance: NA
v_gene: TRBV5-3
j_gene: TRBJ2-5
CDR3aa: CASSLGPSLRETQYF
CDR3nt: TGTGCCAGCAGCTTGGGTCCATCTCTACGGGAGACCCAGTACTTC

d_gene: TRBD2
abundance: many
v_gene: TRBV28
j_gene: TRBJ2-3
CDR3aa: CASVLAGVDTQYF
CDR3nt: TGTGCCAGCGTACTAGCGGGAGTAGATACGCAGTATTTT

d_gene: TRBD2
abundance: few
v_gene: TRBV9
j_gene: TRBJ2-3
CDR3aa: CASSVASGSRDTQYF
CDR3nt: TGTGCCAGCAGCGTGGCTAGCGGGAGCCGGGATACGCAGTATTTT

d_gene: NA
abundance: NA
v_gene: TRBV4-2
j_gene: TRBJ2-4
CDR3aa: CASSQEGAGGLGIQYF
CDR3nt: TGTGCCAGCAGCCAAGAAGGGGCAGGAGGTCTAGGCATTCAGTACTTC

d_gene: TRBD2
abundance: NA
v_gene: TRBV11-2
j_gene: TRBJ2-7
CDR3aa: CASSLEHGTTGSEQYF
CDR3nt: TGTGCCAGCAGCTTGGAGCATGGGACTACGGGTAGTGAGCAGTACTTC

d_gene: NA
abundance: many
v_gene: TRBV28
j_gene: TRBJ1-5
CDR3aa: CASSQPGRVNQPQHF
CDR3nt: TGTGCCAGCAGTCAACCCGGAAGGGTCAATCAGCCCCAGCATTTT

d_gene: NA
abundance: few
v_gene: TRBV6-6
j_gene: TRBJ1-2
CDR3aa: CASSYRDTNYGYTF
CDR3nt: TGTGCCAGCAGTTACCGTGACACGAACTATGGCTACACCTTC

d_gene: NA
abundance: many
v_gene: TRBV14
j_gene: TRBJ2-5
CDR3aa: CASSQDRVRQETQYF
CDR3nt: TGTGCCAGCAGCCAAGACAGGGTTCGCCAAGAGACCCAGTACTTC

d_gene: NA
abundance: many
v_gene: TRBV7-8
j_gene: TRBJ2-3
CDR3aa: CASSPVGTDTQYF
CDR3nt: TGTGCCAGCAGCCCGGTGGGCACAGATACGCAGTATTTT

d_gene: NA
abundance: few
v_gene: TRBV12-3/TRBV12-4
j_gene: TRBJ1-1
CDR3aa: CASSFYTEAFF
CDR3nt: TGTGCCAGCAGTTTTTACACTGAAGCTTTCTTT

d_gene: TRBD2
abundance: many
v_gene: TRBV9
j_gene: TRBJ2-7
CDR3aa: CASSPRTSDTYEQYF
CDR3nt: TGTGCCAGCAGCCCACGGACTAGCGACACCTACGAGCAGTACTTC

d_gene: NA
abundance: NA
v_gene: TRBV5-3
j_gene: TRBJ2-2
CDR3aa: CASSSEGHLGTGELFF
CDR3nt: TGTGCCAGCAGCTCCGAGGGACATCTCGGCACCGGGGAGCTGTTTTTT

d_gene: NA
abundance: many
v_gene: TRBV20-1
j_gene: TRBJ2-3
CDR3aa: CSARDGLTATQYF
CDR3nt: TGCAGTGCTAGAGATGGACTTACTGCTACGCAGTATTTT

d_gene: TRBD2
abundance: many
v_gene: TRBV2
j_gene: TRBJ2-1
CDR3aa: CASFLSGRAASYNEQFF
CDR3nt: TGTGCCAGCTTCCTTAGCGGGAGGGCCGCTTCCTACAATGAGCAGTTCTTC

d_gene: NA
abundance: medium-sized
v_gene: TRBV7-2
j_gene: TRBJ1-1
CDR3aa: CASSFPGNEAFF
CDR3nt: TGTGCCAGCAGCTTCCCCGGGAATGAAGCTTTCTTT

d_gene: TRBD2
abundance: NA
v_gene: TRBV27
j_gene: TRBJ2-7
CDR3aa: CASRRTSGEAYEQYF
CDR3nt: TGTGCCAGCCGTAGGACTAGCGGGGAAGCCTACGAGCAGTACTTC

d_gene: TRBD1
abundance: many
v_gene: TRBV7-9
j_gene: TRBJ1-1
CDR3aa: CASLTGASTEAFF
CDR3nt: TGTGCCAGCTTGACAGGGGCATCCACTGAAGCTTTCTTT

d_gene: NA
abundance: few
v_gene: TRBV4-1
j_gene: TRBJ2-2
CDR3aa: CASSQENGRVTGELFF
CDR3nt: TGCGCCAGCAGCCAAGAAAACGGTCGGGTCACCGGGGAGCTGTTTTTT

d_gene: TRBD2
abundance: few
v_gene: TRBV7-2
j_gene: TRBJ2-7
CDR3aa: CASSLTYGDYKYEQYF
CDR3nt: TGTGCCAGCAGCCTCACTTACGGGGACTATAAATACGAGCAGTACTTC

d_gene: NA
abundance: medium-sized
v_gene: TRBV4-1
j_gene: TRBJ1-2
CDR3aa: CASSLHRVAQAHGGYTF
CDR3nt: TGCGCCAGCAGCCTTCACCGCGTGGCGCAGGCTCATGGTGGCTACACCTTC

d_gene: NA
abundance: many
v_gene: TRBV24-1
j_gene: TRBJ2-5
CDR3aa: CATSDMWTQYF
CDR3nt: TGTGCCACCAGTGATATGTGGACCCAGTACTTC

d_gene: NA
abundance: many
v_gene: TRBV24-1
j_gene: TRBJ2-3
CDR3aa: CATSRDPTDTQYF
CDR3nt: TGTGCCACCAGCCGGGATCCCACAGATACGCAGTATTTT

d_gene: TRBD2
abundance: NA
v_gene: TRBV7-9
j_gene: TRBJ2-3
CDR3aa: CAGGGAGSTDTQYF
CDR3nt: TGTGCCGGGGGGGGAGCGGGAAGCACAGATACGCAGTATTTT

d_gene: NA
abundance: many
v_gene: TRBV24-1
j_gene: TRBJ2-2
CDR3aa: CATSLAGRVPGELFF
CDR3nt: TGTGCCACCAGTTTGGCCGGAAGGGTTCCCGGGGAGCTGTTTTTT